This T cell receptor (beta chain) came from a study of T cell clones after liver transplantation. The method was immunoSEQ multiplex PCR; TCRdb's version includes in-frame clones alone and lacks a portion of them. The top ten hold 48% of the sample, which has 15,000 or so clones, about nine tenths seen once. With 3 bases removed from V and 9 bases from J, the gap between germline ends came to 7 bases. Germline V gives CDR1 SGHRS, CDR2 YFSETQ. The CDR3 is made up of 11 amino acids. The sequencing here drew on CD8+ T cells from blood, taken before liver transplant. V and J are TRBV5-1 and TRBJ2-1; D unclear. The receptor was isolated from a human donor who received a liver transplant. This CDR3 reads CASSSTGEQFF. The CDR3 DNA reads TGCGCCAGCAGCTCGACCGGTGAGCAGTTCTTC. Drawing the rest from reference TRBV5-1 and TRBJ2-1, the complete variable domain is KAGVTQTPRYLIKTRGQQVTLSCSPISGHRSVSWYQQTPGQGLQFLFEYFSETQRNKGNFPGRFSGRQFSNSRSEMNVSTLELGDSALYLCASSSTGEQFFGPGTRLTVL.